This T cell receptor beta chain is drawn from a study of STAT5B mutations in CD4+ large granular lymphocyte leukemia. Method: immunoSEQ multiplex PCR; TCRdb's copy keeps in-frame clones and lacks some. The sample lists about 32,000 clones, under 85% occurring once. CDR3 length: 15 residues. With 1 base clipped from V and 4 bases from J, the junction kept 5 bases outside the gene matches. CDR1 is LNHDA and CDR2 is SQIVND in the germline V gene (reference sequence). This TCR was recovered from a human donor in good health. What was sequenced was CD4+ T cells from blood buffy coats. V usage is TRBV19 and J usage is TRBJ2-3, with 7 positions matching TRBD2. The CDR3 sequence is CASSIAGGIADTQYF. In nucleotides, the CDR3 is TGTGCCAGTAGTATAGCCGGGGGGATCGCAGATACGCAGTATTTT.